Below, one T cell receptor (beta chain) is given with its context. These data are taken from a study of patients and donors after allogeneic stem cell transplantation. Germline CDR1 reads MGHRA; CDR2 reads YSYEKL. CDR3 length: 15 amino acids. Trimming took off 0 bases at V and 4 bases at J, with 10 bases between the two ends. One entry per CDR3 protein, called by TCRdb with MiXCR from the RT-PCR reads. The table shows approximately 200,000 distinct CDR3 sequences, with 35% to 45% occurring only once. The chain combines TRBV4-1 with TRBJ2-1; TRBD1 is a possible D gene (5 bases). The TCR originated in a human donor who was either an allogeneic HSCT recipient or a stem cell or donor lymphocyte infusion donor (not recorded which). It is not recorded whose cells these are; they may come from a transplant donor. The sample taken for sequencing was blood, either unsorted or a sorted T cell fraction (not recorded which). The CDR3 spells CASSQDSAGYNEQFF. The CDR3 DNA reads TGCGCCAGCAGCCAAGATTCGGCAGGGTACAATGAGCAGTTCTTC.